One sample yielded the 27 T cell receptor beta chains listed below, sequenced in a study of T cells in Graves' hyperthyroidism and ophthalmopathy. Researchers took RNA transcripts and amplified the TCR beta CDR3 regions from them. The study used the HTBI primer set for a first-round RT-PCR of the TCR CDR3. TCRdb fed the multiplex PCR reads into MiXCR, producing one record per CDR3 protein. The table has about 510,000 distinct CDR3 sequences, around 13% seen once; the top ten hold roughly 13%. Sequencing was performed on blood. These receptors were obtained from a woman in her thirties or forties with Graves' hyperthyroidism.

This chain uses TRBV29-1 with TRBJ2-3, with 7 bases identical to TRBD1. In germline, CDR1 is SQVTM, CDR2 ANQGSEA. This CDR3 contains 12 residues. Trimming at V came to 4 bases and at J to 6 bases, leaving 4 bases not matched to a gene. CDR3: CSVGGGYDTQYF. DNA for the CDR3: TGCAGCGTTGGAGGGGGCTATGATACGCAGTATTTT.

This clonotype was recorded many times. The chain recombines TRBV5-1 with TRBJ2-3; 12 positions match TRBD2. The CDR3 spans 15 residues. After removal of 2 bases from V and 5 bases from J, the junction contained 3 bases not matched to a gene. CDR1 SGHRS and CDR2 YFSETQ come from the germline V gene. CDR3 DNA: TGCGCCAGCAGCTTAGGGGGACTAGCGGGAGATACGCAGTATTTT. It codes for CASSLGGLAGDTQYF.

This clonotype was seen repeatedly, ten times or more. The J gene is TRBJ2-7, the V gene TRBV28; TRBD2 matches at 10 bases. Germline V gives CDR1 MDHEN, CDR2 SYDVKM. This CDR3 has 17 residues. V lost 1 base to trimming and J lost 4 bases; unmatched junction nucleotides: 10. CDR3 DNA: TGTGCCAGCAGTTTATCCTCTCCTAGCGGGAGTTGGTACGAGCAGTACTTC. Its translation is CASSLSSPSGSWYEQYF.

This clonotype was recorded at least ten times. This chain links TRBV27 with TRBJ1-1; D remains ambiguous. V was clipped by 5 bases and J by 4 bases, with 8 bases between them. The germline V gene has CDR1 MNHEY and CDR2 SMNVEV (reference sequence). CDR3 size: 12 residues. CDR3 region: CASSAVGTEAFF. CDR3 nucleotides: TGTGCCAGCAGTGCCGTGGGCACTGAAGCTTTCTTT.

This clonotype has at least ten counts. The J gene is TRBJ2-2, the V gene TRBV7-8; 9 bases line up with TRBD1. CDR1 and CDR2 from the germline V gene are SGHVS and FQNEAQ. V was clipped by 1 base and J by 7 bases; unmatched bases: 4. The CDR3 contains 15 residues. The CDR3 DNA reads as TGTGCCAGCAGCTTAGAACAGGGGGCAAGCGGGGAGCTGTTTTTT. Its translation: CASSLEQGASGELFF.

J is TRBJ1-1 and V is TRBV12-5, with D perhaps matching TRBD1 (6 bases). Germline assignment: CDR1 LGHNT and CDR2 FRNRAP. The CDR3 loop spans 14 amino acids. V was shortened by 0 bases and J by 6 bases, with 11 bases between the two germline ends. The CDR3 sequence is CASGLVGGFAEAFF. CDR3 nucleotide sequence: TGTGCTAGTGGTTTGGTAGGGGGATTCGCTGAAGCTTTCTTT.

Many counts were recorded for this clonotype. This chain uses TRBV10-3 with TRBJ2-5, with TRBD1 matching over 8 bases. The V and J ends lost 0 bases and 5 bases, in that order; junction bases with no gene match: 5. Germline CDR1 reads ENHRY; CDR2 reads SYGVKD. This CDR3 contains 15 residues. The CDR3 bases are TGTGCCATCAGTGAGTCCGCAGGGGGCAGGGAGACCCAGTACTTC. As protein: CAISESAGGRETQYF.

This clonotype came up many times. The rearrangement uses TRBV3-1 and TRBJ2-7; 8 nucleotides agree with TRBD2. Germline assignment: CDR1 LGHDT and CDR2 YNNKEL (reference sequence). The CDR3 covers 15 residues. V was clipped by 2 bases and J by 5 bases; unmatched bases: 8. Here the CDR3 reads CASSQPREGGNEQYF. The CDR3 DNA sequence: TGTGCCAGCAGCCAACCCCGGGAGGGGGGAAACGAGCAGTACTTC.

This clonotype occurred many times. The J gene is TRBJ2-7, the V gene TRBV10-3, with TRBD2 matching over 7 bases. The germline V gene encodes CDR1 ENHRY and CDR2 SYGVKD. The length of the CDR3 is 14 residues. V lost 3 bases and J lost 5; bases outside the gene matches: 7. The CDR3 protein is CAISDGAGDDEQYF. CDR3 coding DNA: TGTGCCATCAGTGACGGCGCGGGAGACGACGAGCAGTACTTC.

This clonotype came up many times. The rearrangement links TRBV2 to TRBJ2-1; 7 bases line up with TRBD1. V trimming: 8 bases; J trimming: 3 bases; junction bases outside the gene matches: 7. The CDR3 loop spans 14 amino acids. Germline V gene data show CDR1 as SNHLY and CDR2 as FYNNEI. The CDR3 spells CASLGTVGYNEQFF. The DNA of the CDR3 is TGTGCCAGCTTGGGGACAGTTGGCTACAATGAGCAGTTCTTC.

At least ten counts were recorded for this clonotype. This chain connects TRBV7-8 to TRBJ2-7; 7 nucleotides align to TRBD2. From germline, CDR1 is SGHVS and CDR2 FQNEAQ. V lost 8 bases to trimming and J lost 3 bases; unmatched junction nucleotides: 7. This CDR3 is built from 13 residues. The CDR3 spells CASGGRGLYEQYF. CDR3 nucleotides: TGTGCCAGCGGAGGGAGGGGTCTCTACGAGCAGTACTTC. Looking up the rest from reference TRBV7-8 and TRBJ2-7 gives the full variable domain: GAGVSQSPRYKVAKRGQDVALRCDPISGHVSLFWYQQALGQGPEFLTYFQNEAQLDKSGLPSDRFFAERPEGSVSTLKIQRTQQEDSAVYLCASGGRGLYEQYFGPGTRLTVT.

This chain connects TRBV18 to TRBJ2-7; 9 bases align to TRBD2. Germline lookup yields CDR1 KGHSH and CDR2 LQKENI. The trim removed 2 bases at V and 0 bases at J, leaving 5 bases unmatched. This CDR3 has 16 residues. CDR3 region: CASSPESGRISYEQYF. CDR3 bases: TGTGCCAGCTCACCAGAAAGCGGGAGGATCTCCTACGAGCAGTACTTC.

This clonotype was seen only once. This chain connects TRBV6-1 to TRBJ1-5, with D possibly being TRBD1 (6 bases). V gave up 2 bases and J gave up 5 bases, with 19 bases separating them. The CDR3 runs to 17 residues. Germline-derived CDR1 and CDR2 are MNHNS and SASEGT. CDR3 protein: CASSELPLQGPDQPQHF. The CDR3 coding sequence is TGTGCCAGCAGTGAATTGCCCCTACAGGGACCAGATCAGCCCCAGCATTTT.

This clonotype showed up many times. This chain joins TRBV5-1 and TRBJ1-2; no clear D. Looked up from germline, CDR1 is SGHRS and CDR2 is YFSETQ. V shed 0 bases and J shed 2 bases, with 5 bases lying between them. The CDR3 extends over 13 amino acids. The CDR3 sequence: CASSLEVNYGYTF. CDR3 DNA: TGCGCCAGCAGCTTGGAGGTGAACTATGGCTACACCTTC.

This clonotype was counted ten times or more. The chain has TRBV5-1 and TRBJ2-3, with 7 nucleotides matching TRBD1. The CDR3 covers 17 residues. Germline loops: CDR1 SGHRS, CDR2 YFSETQ. Germline trimming cut 0 bases from V and 1 base from J; bases unmatched to any gene: 8. The chain's CDR3 is CASSLGTRQGRTDTQYF. The CDR3, as DNA: TGCGCCAGCAGCTTGGGAACCCGACAGGGCCGCACAGATACGCAGTATTTT.

This clonotype was observed a few times. The genes are TRBV15 and TRBJ2-3; 11 bases fit TRBD2. CDR1 and CDR2 (germline): LNHNV, YYDKDF (reference sequence). V lost 0 bases and J lost 3; bases outside the gene matches: 5. The CDR3 extends over 17 amino acids. CDR3 region: CATSRDRASGGTDTQYF. CDR3 bases: TGTGCCACCAGCAGAGATCGGGCTAGCGGGGGGACAGATACGCAGTATTTT.

There are a few counts of this clonotype. The V gene is TRBV10-3, the J gene TRBJ2-3, with TRBD2 identical over 12 bases. V trimming: 2 bases; J trimming: 3 bases; junction bases outside the gene matches: 6. The V gene's germline CDR1 is ENHRY and CDR2 SYGVKD. This CDR3 contains 17 residues. CDR3 sequence reads: CAISEATSGRLTDTQYF. In DNA form, the CDR3 reads TGTGCCATCAGTGAGGCTACTAGCGGGAGGTTGACAGATACGCAGTATTTT.

The table lists this clonotype with many counts. The rearrangement joins TRBV28 to TRBJ2-7, with TRBD2 matching 15 bases. In germline, CDR1 is MDHEN, CDR2 SYDVKM. V shed 4 bases, J shed 8 bases, and the junction held 6 bases outside the gene matches. CDR3 length: 15 residues. The CDR3 loop is CASSSGLAGGPKQYF. CDR3 nucleotides: TGTGCCAGCAGTTCTGGACTAGCGGGAGGGCCAAAGCAGTACTTC.

Many counts were recorded for this clonotype. V is TRBV12-3 or TRBV12-4 and J is TRBJ1-1; the D gene is possibly TRBD1 (5 bases). The CDR3 loop spans 14 amino acids. Trimming took 3 bases from V and 5 from J, leaving 13 bases between them. The CDR3 DNA reads as TGTGCCAGCAGTTTGTCGGGGGATCGGACTGAAGCTTTCTTT. Amino acids: CASSLSGDRTEAFF.

Ten or more counts support this clonotype. The chain recombines TRBV12-3 or TRBV12-4 with TRBJ2-5; D gene uncertain. This CDR3 spans 15 amino acids. Trimming removed 5 bases at V and 3 bases at J, with 16 bases between. DNA for the CDR3: TGTGCCAGCAGTGAATCCGGGCCACCGAAAGAGACCCAGTACTTC. Protein: CASSESGPPKETQYF.

As for this clonotype: A much larger clone lies one base from this, so it may be a read error. The chain uses TRBV12-3 or TRBV12-4 and TRBJ1-5, with D possibly matching TRBD1 (6 bases). With the DNA end fitting TRBJ2-3 better, the J assignment may be wrong. There are 16 residues in the CDR3. CDR3 in amino acids: CASSPEQGGGNQPQYF. The CDR3 nucleotides are TGTGCCAGCAGTCCCGAACAGGGTGGGGGCAATCAGCCCCAGTATTTT.

In its sample, this clonotype was seen many times. The genes are TRBV5-1 and TRBJ2-1; no clear D. The V end lost 4 bases, the J end lost 3 bases, and 8 bases lay between the germline ends. Germline values: CDR1 SGHRS, CDR2 YFSETQ. The CDR3 consists of 13 residues. The CDR3 DNA reads TGCGCCAGCAGCATCGACGGCTACAATGAGCAGTTCTTC. Its protein is CASSIDGYNEQFF.

This clonotype was counted at least ten times. The chain has TRBV28 and TRBJ2-7, with 7 nucleotides matching TRBD2. The CDR3 loop spans 13 amino acids. The germline V gene encodes CDR1 MDHEN and CDR2 SYDVKM. The V and J ends lost 8 bases and 2 bases, in that order; junction bases with no gene match: 6. The CDR3 is CASRGGRPYEQYF. The CDR3 DNA follows: TGTGCCAGCCGTGGCGGGAGACCCTACGAGCAGTACTTC.

The chain links TRBV7-9 to TRBJ1-1; D gene ambiguous. Germline values: CDR1 SEHNR, CDR2 FQNEAQ (reference sequence). Trimming stripped 0 bases from V and 11 bases from J, with 10 bases between. CDR3 length equals 12 residues. CDR3 nucleotide sequence: TGTGCCAGCAGCTTAGCTAACACTGGGGCTTTCTTT. Amino acid sequence: CASSLANTGAFF.

This clonotype was counted at least ten times. The chain has TRBV27 and TRBJ2-5; 7 bases are shared with TRBD1. Germline lookup yields CDR1 MNHEY and CDR2 SMNVEV (reference sequence). The V and J ends lost 6 bases and 1 base, in that order; junction bases with no gene match: 5. The CDR3 is 14 amino acids. The CDR3 region is CASRGTVRQETQYF. The DNA of the CDR3 is TGTGCCAGCAGGGGGACAGTCCGCCAAGAGACCCAGTACTTC.

Points on this clonotype: The CDR3 carries no conserved terminal phenylalanine or tryptophan, so it likely arises from a read error. The genes are TRBV19 and TRBJ2-5; D possibly corresponds to TRBD2 (5 bases). V gave up 2 bases and J gave up 1 base, with 8 bases separating them. Germline assignment: CDR1 LNHDA and CDR2 SQIVND (reference sequence). The CDR3 is 14 amino acids. The DNA for the CDR3 is TGTGCCAGTAGTATAAGGGAGACCCAAGAGACCCAGTACTCC. It codes for CASSIRETQETQYS.

The chain combines TRBV11-3 with TRBJ2-1; either TRBD1 or TRBD2 may fit D (5 bases each). The V gene lost 5 bases and the J gene lost 1 base, with 15 bases spanning the gap. This CDR3 region has 16 residues. CDR1 SGHNT and CDR2 YENEEA come from the germline V gene. CDR3 residues: CASSQPDWGSYNEQFF. Written as DNA, the CDR3 is TGTGCCAGCAGCCAGCCGGATTGGGGGTCCTACAATGAGCAGTTCTTC.